This TCR beta chain was found in a study of blood T cells in healthy people across ages. Broader study findings: PBMCs left unsorted prevented a conclusive naive versus antigen-experienced comparison.

As concerns this clonotype: What it binds is unknown.

The CDR3 extends over 16 amino acids. Germline CDR1 reads GTSNPN; CDR2 reads SVGIG (reference sequence). A sample-barcoded 5' primer and a J-beta primer mix were used in a second PCR of about 6 to 12 cycles. With 12 random nucleotides, a template-switch adaptor tagged each individual cDNA molecule. TCRdb ran MiXCR on the 5' RACE reads and lists one entry per CDR3 protein. The sample gives roughly 900,000 distinct CDR3 sequences, about 48% of which show up once; over 10% is in the top ten. The TCR sequence derives from a man aged 25 to 45 in good health. The chain is built from TRBV30 and TRBJ2-4, with a possible D match to TRBD2 (5 bases). The J call may be incorrect, as the DNA end agrees better with TRBJ2-7. The sequenced material came from blood. As DNA, the CDR3 is TGTGCCTGGAGAGCCTCCCGAGGGTCTTCTCCCTACGAGCAGTACTTC. Translated: CAWRASRGSSPYEQYF.